The 22 T cell receptor beta chains presented below share a single source sample, sequenced in a study of blood T cells in healthy people across ages. Through a sample-barcoded 5' primer and a J-beta primer mix, a second PCR was run for about 6 to 11 cycles. MiXCR, run by TCRdb on the 5' RACE reads, gives a single entry per CDR3 protein. Found here are around 900,000 distinct CDR3 sequences, about 51% of them singletons; the top ten hold about a fifth. Sequencing input: blood. These receptors were obtained from an older woman in good health.

The chain recombines TRBV6-5 with TRBJ2-4, with TRBD1 identical over 10 bases. This CDR3 has 16 amino acids. Germline V gene data show CDR1 as MNHEY and CDR2 as SVGAGI. V shed 5 bases, J shed 0 bases, and the junction held 4 bases outside the gene matches. The CDR3 nucleotides read TGTGCCAGCAGTAAGGACAGGGGGGGAGCCAAAAACATTCAGTACTTC. Its translation: CASSKDRGGAKNIQYF.

The V and J genes are TRBV5-1 and TRBJ2-1; D gene uncertain. Germline V gene lookup returns CDR1 SGHRS and CDR2 YFSETQ. This CDR3 region has 14 residues. V was shortened by 1 base and J by 7 bases, with 12 bases between the two germline ends. The CDR3 is CASSLKSSWNEQFF. CDR3 DNA: TGCGCCAGCAGCTTGAAATCCTCGTGGAATGAGCAGTTCTTC.

This clonotype appeared a single time. This chain links TRBV2 with TRBJ2-3, with D perhaps TRBD1 (6 bases). Per the germline V gene, CDR1 is SNHLY and CDR2 is FYNNEI. V was pared by 0 bases and J by 5 bases, with 12 bases between. The CDR3 spans 15 residues. This chain's CDR3 is CASSEASRGLDTQYF. The CDR3 nucleotides are TGTGCCAGCAGTGAAGCGAGCAGGGGTTTAGATACGCAGTATTTT.

This clonotype was picked up a small number of times. V and J are TRBV20-1 and TRBJ2-1; 12 bases agree with TRBD2. Germline V gene lookup returns CDR1 DFQATT and CDR2 SNEGSKA (reference sequence). This CDR3 is built from 16 residues. V gave up 5 bases and J gave up 0 bases; unmatched junction bases: 5. The CDR3 DNA is TGCAGTGCTGGACTAGCGGGACGTAACTCCTACAATGAGCAGTTCTTC. It is translated as CSAGLAGRNSYNEQFF.

This clonotype was seen at least ten times. The junction differs from germline at one of its ends, possibly a read error. The chain uses TRBV7-9 and TRBJ2-3, with 10 bases matching TRBD2. This CDR3 spans 14 amino acids. Germline assignment: CDR1 SEHNR and CDR2 FQNEAQ (reference sequence). As DNA, the CDR3 is TGTGCCAGCAGCCTAGCGGGAGGCACAGATACGCAGTATTTT. It yields the protein CASSLAGGTDTQYF.

This clonotype was picked up a small number of times. The chain uses TRBV25-1 and TRBJ1-6, with D tentatively TRBD1 (5 bases). Trimming took off 8 bases at V and 8 bases at J, with 19 bases between the two ends. CDR3 length: 15 residues. Germline V gene sequence: CDR1 MGHDK, CDR2 SYGVNS. The CDR3 coding sequence is TGTGCCAGCGGAAGAGTAGGGACCAGGGATTCACCCCTCCACTTT. Its translation: CASGRVGTRDSPLHF. The full variable domain, with the rest looked up from reference TRBV25-1 and TRBJ1-6, is EADIYQTPRYLVIGTGKKITLECSQTMGHDKMYWYQQDPGMELHLIHYSYGVNSTEKGDLSSESTVSRIRTEHFPLTLESARPSHTSQYLCASGRVGTRDSPLHFGNGTRLTVT.

V gene TRBV7-2 combines with J gene TRBJ2-5; D is possibly TRBD1 (6 bases). CDR1 and CDR2 (germline): SGHTA, FQGNSA. The CDR3 runs to 16 residues. V lost 7 bases to trimming and J lost 0 bases, with 18 bases between them. CDR3 region: CASKVATGAYQETQYF. CDR3 DNA: TGTGCCAGCAAGGTTGCGACAGGAGCCTACCAAGAGACCCAGTACTTC.

This clonotype is a singleton in its sample. The V call is TRBV4-1, the J call TRBJ2-5; 9 bases are a match to TRBD2. The CDR3 covers 18 residues. Germline V CDR1 and CDR2: MGHRA, YSYEKL. With V trimmed by 1 base and J by 2 bases, 11 bases remained unmatched. CDR3 bases: TGCGCCAGCAGCCAAGCTGCTAGCGGGGACACACTTCAAGAGACCCAGTACTTC. Amino acid sequence: CASSQAASGDTLQETQYF.

The chain has TRBV11-2 and TRBJ2-5, with 9 bases matching TRBD1. The J call may be wrong; the DNA end is better matched by TRBJ2-7. The germline V gene encodes CDR1 SGHAT and CDR2 FQNNGV. The CDR3 runs to 16 residues. The CDR3 sequence is CASSSPGTGFFYEQYF. Written as DNA, the CDR3 is TGTGCCAGCAGCTCCCCCGGGACAGGGTTCTTTTACGAGCAGTACTTC.

In this sample, this clonotype turned up a few times. V and J are TRBV7-3 and TRBJ2-3; possibly TRBD2 for D (6 bases). The CDR3 is made up of 15 amino acids. Looked up from germline, CDR1 is SGHTA and CDR2 is FQGTGA. Trimming cost V 4 bases and J 2 bases, with 13 bases left between them. The CDR3 nucleotides read TGTGCCAGCAGCTATAGCGGAGCTACCACAGATACGCAGTATTTT. Amino acid sequence: CASSYSGATTDTQYF.

This clonotype was counted between two and nine times. This sequence joins TRBV11-1 and TRBJ2-7; D gene uncertain. CDR3 length: 14 residues. Germline values: CDR1 SGHAT, CDR2 FQDESV (reference sequence). V shed 0 bases and J shed 3 bases, with 9 bases lying between them. The CDR3 nucleotides read TGTGCCAGCAGCTTAGCTAGATTCGGCTACGAGCAGTACTTC. It yields the protein CASSLARFGYEQYF. Together with reference TRBV11-1 and TRBJ2-7, the CDR3 gives the full variable domain: EAEVAQSPRYKITEKSQAVAFWCDPISGHATLYWYRQILGQGPELLVQFQDESVVDDSQLPKDRFSAERLKGVDSTLKIQPAELGDSAMYLCASSLARFGYEQYFGPGTRLTVT.

This clonotype has only a few counts. The chain is built from TRBV7-2 and TRBJ2-5; D might be TRBD1 (6 bases). The J call may be wrong; the DNA end is better matched by TRBJ2-7. The CDR3 covers 13 residues. Germline V gives CDR1 SGHTA, CDR2 FQGNSA. CDR3 in amino acids: CASSLNRVNEQYF. Here the CDR3 DNA reads TGTGCCAGCAGCTTGAACAGGGTAAACGAGCAGTACTTC.

The chain is built from TRBV7-2 and TRBJ2-5; either TRBD1 or TRBD2 may supply D (5 bases each). The CDR3 contains 15 residues. CDR1 is SGHTA, CDR2 FQGNSA, per germline. Trimming shortened V by 4 bases and J by 9 bases, and 21 bases separated the two germline ends. Here the CDR3 DNA reads TGTGCCAGCAGCTCCACCGTCGGGACCCAAATGGCCCAGTACTTC. It is translated as CASSSTVGTQMAQYF. Supplemented by reference TRBV7-2 and TRBJ2-5, the full variable domain reads GAGVSQSPSNKVTEKGKDVELRCDPISGHTALYWYRQSLGQGLEFLIYFQGNSAPDKSGLPSDRFSAERTGGSVSTLTIQRTQQEDSAVYLCASSSTVGTQMAQYFGPGTRLLVL.

This clonotype was seen a handful of times. This chain joins TRBV11-2 and TRBJ2-1; the match to TRBD2 covers 8 bases. V shed 3 bases, J shed 4 bases, and the junction held 8 bases outside the gene matches. Germline V CDR1 and CDR2: SGHAT, FQNNGV. This CDR3 comprises 16 residues. CDR3 DNA: TGTGCCAGCAGCTTCCAGGGACTAGGAGGTTACAATGAGCAGTTCTTC. Amino acid sequence: CASSFQGLGGYNEQFF.

The V and J genes are TRBV6-1 and TRBJ2-5; D is undetermined. V lost 5 bases to trimming and J lost 9 bases, with 22 bases between them. Germline V gene data show CDR1 as MNHNS and CDR2 as SASEGT. This CDR3 spans 15 amino acids. The CDR3 sequence is CASSMRPQTEVSQYF. The CDR3 coding sequence is TGTGCCAGCAGTATGAGGCCCCAAACCGAGGTGTCCCAGTACTTC.

The V and J genes are TRBV10-1 and TRBJ2-4, with 9 bases lining up with TRBD1. The J call may be incorrect, as the DNA end agrees better with TRBJ2-7. Looked up from germline, CDR1 is WNHNN and CDR2 is SYGVQD (reference sequence). The CDR3 length is 14 residues. The CDR3 loop is CASSRGTGFNEQYF. CDR3 coding DNA: TGCGCCAGCAGCCGTGGGACAGGGTTCAACGAGCAGTACTTC.

This clonotype was seen a few times. The chain recombines TRBV14 with TRBJ2-1; D perhaps matches TRBD1 (5 bases). Germline V gives CDR1 SGHDN, CDR2 FVKESK. The CDR3 is made up of 17 amino acids. The germline V and J ends were trimmed by 5 bases and 0 bases, with 17 bases remaining between them. CDR3 nucleotide sequence: TGTGCCAGCAGCTTGAACAGGCGCATAAGCTCCTACAATGAGCAGTTCTTC. It codes for CASSLNRRISSYNEQFF.

This rearrangement joins TRBV11-2 to TRBJ2-1; 8 nucleotides match TRBD2. Germline V lookup: CDR1 SGHAT, CDR2 FQNNGV. Trimming at V came to 5 bases and at J to 1 base, leaving 7 bases not matched to a gene. The CDR3 has 16 residues. The CDR3 here is CASSPYSGVSYNEQFF. CDR3 bases: TGTGCCAGCAGCCCTTATAGCGGGGTGTCCTACAATGAGCAGTTCTTC. The variable domain in full, with the rest retrieved from reference TRBV11-2 and TRBJ2-1, is EAGVAQSPRYKIIEKRQSVAFWCNPISGHATLYWYQQILGQGPKLLIQFQNNGVVDDSQLPKDRFSAERLKGVDSTLKIQPAKLEDSAVYLCASSPYSGVSYNEQFFGPGTRLTVL.

This clonotype was seen only a few times. This chain connects TRBV3-1 to TRBJ1-1; D gene unclear. The V gene lost 1 base and the J gene lost 1 base, with 7 bases spanning the gap. Per germline, CDR1 LGHDT and CDR2 YNNKEL (reference sequence). This CDR3 contains 14 residues. CDR3 amino acids: CASSQAGGNTEAFF. DNA for the CDR3: TGTGCCAGCAGCCAAGCCGGCGGGAACACTGAAGCTTTCTTT.

CDR3 sequence (DNA): TGTGCCAGCTCACAGGGACAGCGGGACTTAAAGCAGTATTTT. Amino acids: CASSQGQRDLKQYF. This rearrangement joins TRBV18 to TRBJ2-3, with D tentatively TRBD1 or TRBD2 (7 bases each). The CDR3 covers 14 residues. Germline values: CDR1 KGHSH, CDR2 LQKENI. V lost 4 bases to trimming and J lost 11 bases, with 19 bases between them. Variable domain in full (rest from reference TRBV18 and TRBJ2-3): NAGVMQNPRHLVRRRGQEARLRCSPMKGHSHVYWYRQLPEEGLKFMVYLQKENIIDESGMPKERFSAEFPKEGPSILRIQQVVRGDSAAYFCASSQGQRDLKQYFGPGTRLTVL.

As regards this clonotype: Given a much more abundant clone one base away, this may be a read error. The chain uses TRBV2 and TRBJ1-1; 9 nucleotides align to TRBD1. Germline lookup yields CDR1 SNHLY and CDR2 FYNNEI. The CDR3 length is 15 residues. The CDR3 protein is CASSPGTGTSTEDFF. The CDR3 DNA sequence: TGTGCCAGCAGTCCCGGGACAGGGACGAGCACTGAAGATTTCTTT.

The V call is TRBV29-1, the J call TRBJ2-1; 10 nucleotides align to TRBD1. The J segment lost 9 bases and the V segment lost 7 bases, leaving 12 bases of the junction unmatched. Germline CDR1 and CDR2: SQVTM and ANQGSEA. The CDR3 loop spans 14 amino acids. CDR3 DNA: TGCAGCGCCTCCCGACAGGGGGCTCCCGGTGAGCAGTTCTTC. This translates into CSASRQGAPGEQFF.